This T cell receptor (beta chain) derives from a study of blood T cell repertoires in COVID-19. Looking at the study overall: Spain, Italy and the United States supplied samples that represented acute and convalescent COVID-19.

Sequencing used immunoSEQ multiplex PCR; TCRdb keeps in-frame clones, though not all of them. The table includes over 150,000 clones, approximately 85% detected once. Germline assignment: CDR1 LNHDA and CDR2 SQIVND (reference sequence). The CDR3 length is 15 residues. The ends were cut back, 5 bases at V and 5 bases at J, with 16 bases in the middle. The sequence derives from a man older than 75 with COVID-19, enrolled during active disease. The chain recombines TRBV19 with TRBJ1-5, with D possibly TRBD1 on 6 matching bases. Sequenced input: peripheral blood. For the CDR3, the DNA is TGTGCCAGTAGTCTCTATCTACAGGGACATCAGCCCCAGCATTTT. The encoded protein is CASSLYLQGHQPQHF.